The 16 T cell receptor beta chains reported below all come from one sample, sequenced in a study of cytomegalovirus exposure and HLA in healthy donors. Use of 60 Vbeta and 13 Jbeta primers characterized the PCR. The assay was immunoSEQ multiplex PCR, and TCRdb's table has in-frame clones only and misses some. This repertoire shows 40,000 to 45,000 clones, approximately 77% found once; its top ten account for approximately 1.5%. Sequencing was done on a sample of PBMCs. These receptors were collected from a man aged 30-40 years in good health and CMV-seronegative.

This CDR3 reads CASSRGLSSYNEQFF. For the CDR3, the DNA is TGTGCCAGCTCCAGGGGTCTCAGCTCCTACAATGAGCAGTTCTTC. J is TRBJ2-1 and V is TRBV5-6, with a weak D call TRBD1 (6 bases). The V gene's germline CDR1 is SGHDT and CDR2 YYEEEE. The CDR3 covers 15 residues. The germline V and J ends were trimmed by 7 bases and 0 bases, with 14 bases remaining between them.

This chain joins TRBV29-1 and TRBJ2-1; D is possibly TRBD1 (6 bases). CDR1 and CDR2 from the germline V gene are SQVTM and ANQGSEA. V shed 0 bases and J shed 1 base, with 10 bases lying between them. The length of the CDR3 is 15 residues. In nucleotides, the CDR3 is TGCAGCGTTGAAGACACAGGGAATTCCTACAATGAGCAGTTCTTC. Translation: CSVEDTGNSYNEQFF.

The rearrangement links TRBV6-1 to TRBJ1-3, with 8 positions matching TRBD1. The V segment lost 5 bases and the J segment 6 bases; nucleotides outside the gene matches: 9. Germline V gives CDR1 MNHNS, CDR2 SASEGT. The CDR3 runs to 15 residues. The CDR3 sequence is CASSPGQGQLNTIYF. In nucleotides, the CDR3 is TGTGCCAGCAGTCCCGGACAGGGACAACTAAACACCATATATTTT.

This clone was recorded only once. The rearrangement links TRBV10-3 to TRBJ1-4, with TRBD1 identical over 9 bases. Looked up from germline, CDR1 is ENHRY and CDR2 is SYGVKD. V dropped 0 bases and J dropped 0; count of bases not matched to a gene: 8. This CDR3 contains 19 residues. For the CDR3, the DNA is TGTGCCATCAGTGAGTCGTTGGGACAGGGAGGACCAACTAATGAAAAACTGTTTTTT. It is translated as CAISESLGQGGPTNEKLFF.

This chain connects TRBV5-1 to TRBJ1-2; maybe TRBD1 (6 bases). V lost 2 bases and J 4 bases, leaving 15 bases between the germline ends. This CDR3 spans 15 amino acids. The germline gives CDR1 SGHRS, CDR2 YFSETQ. The DNA of the CDR3 is TGCGCCAGCAGCTTAAGACAGGATCGTGGCTATGGCTACACCTTC. Its translation is CASSLRQDRGYGYTF.

The chain couples TRBV7-8 to TRBJ2-2; no definite D call. This CDR3 is built from 15 residues. The V end was cut by 2 bases, the J end by 8 bases, with 15 bases between. The V gene's germline CDR1 is SGHVS and CDR2 FQNEAQ. As DNA, the CDR3 is TGTGCCAGCAGCTTAATGCTAGGATCGATGGGGGAGCTGTTTTTT. It encodes CASSLMLGSMGELFF. The complete variable domain, with remaining parts taken from reference TRBV7-8 and TRBJ2-2, reads GAGVSQSPRYKVAKRGQDVALRCDPISGHVSLFWYQQALGQGPEFLTYFQNEAQLDKSGLPSDRFFAERPEGSVSTLKIQRTQQEDSAVYLCASSLMLGSMGELFFGEGSRLTVL.

The V call is TRBV4-3, the J call TRBJ2-5, with TRBD2 matching over 16 bases. The J call is in doubt because the DNA end fits TRBJ2-7 better. Per the germline V gene, CDR1 is LGHNA and CDR2 is YSLEER. This CDR3 region has 20 residues. CDR3 sequence: CASSLELGLAGGPGTYEQYF. CDR3 DNA sequence: TGCGCCAGCAGCTTGGAACTGGGACTAGCGGGAGGGCCGGGTACTTACGAGCAGTACTTC.

The gene calls are TRBV7-2 and TRBJ2-3; D is unclear. CDR1 and CDR2 (germline): SGHTA, FQGNSA. The CDR3 has 16 residues. Trimming took 0 bases from V and 4 from J, leaving 14 bases between them. CDR3 protein: CASSLALTTRSDTQYF. CDR3 DNA sequence: TGTGCCAGCAGCTTAGCATTAACTACCCGGTCAGATACGCAGTATTTT.

The V gene is TRBV7-2, the J gene TRBJ1-6; possibly TRBD1 for D (6 bases). V lost 2 bases, J lost 5 bases, and 16 bases lay in between. CDR1 SGHTA and CDR2 FQGNSA come from the germline V gene. The CDR3 extends over 17 amino acids. This CDR3 reads CASSLRGRGSNNSPLHF. The DNA for the CDR3 is TGTGCCAGCAGCTTAAGGGGGAGAGGCAGCAATAATTCACCCCTCCACTTT.

V and J are TRBV5-6 and TRBJ1-2; D unclear. Trimming shortened V by 6 bases and J by 3 bases, and 15 bases separated the two germline ends. This CDR3 region has 14 residues. Germline lookup yields CDR1 SGHDT and CDR2 YYEEEE. The DNA for the CDR3 is TGTGCCAGCAAGATAGTAATCAGCGACTATGGCTACACCTTC. It translates to CASKIVISDYGYTF.

CDR3 protein: CASSPGIGTGDEKLFF. For the CDR3, the DNA is TGTGCCAGCAGCCCTGGTATCGGGACAGGGGATGAAAAACTGTTTTTT. The genes are TRBV5-6 and TRBJ1-4, with 10 positions matching TRBD1. The CDR3 totals 16 residues. Germline lookup yields CDR1 SGHDT and CDR2 YYEEEE. J lost 6 bases, V lost 4 bases, and 9 bases had no gene match. The variable domain in full, completed from reference TRBV5-6 and TRBJ1-4, reads DAGVTQSPTHLIKTRGQQVTLRCSPKSGHDTVSWYQQALGQGPQFIFQYYEEEERQRGNFPDRFSGHQFPNYSSELNVNALLLGDSALYLCASSPGIGTGDEKLFFGSGTQLSVL.

The rearrangement joins TRBV5-4 to TRBJ2-7, with 11 bases that match TRBD2. CDR1 and CDR2 (germline): SGHNT, YYREEE (reference sequence). This CDR3 is built from 15 residues. V gave up 4 bases and J gave up 7 bases; unmatched junction bases: 10. The CDR3: CASSPRGLAGGEQYF. The CDR3 bases are TGTGCCAGCAGCCCGAGGGGTCTAGCGGGAGGAGAGCAGTACTTC.

This clone was seen only a few times. The V and J genes are TRBV30 and TRBJ2-1; 8 bases are shared with TRBD2. There are 14 residues in the CDR3. The germline V gene has CDR1 GTSNPN and CDR2 SVGIG (reference sequence). The V gene end was trimmed by 3 bases and the J gene end by 6 bases; junction bases not matched to a gene: 7. The CDR3 DNA sequence: TGTGCCTGGAGCGAGACGGGGACTAGCAATGAGCAGTTCTTC. The encoded protein is CAWSETGTSNEQFF.

J is TRBJ2-7 and V is TRBV4-2; D is perhaps TRBD2 (6 bases). This CDR3 has 16 amino acids. From germline, CDR1 is LGHNA and CDR2 YNFKEQ. Trimming removed 0 bases from V and 0 bases from J, with 12 bases in between. CDR3 amino acids: CASSQDARDSSYEQYF. In nucleotides, the CDR3 is TGTGCCAGCAGCCAAGATGCCAGGGACTCCTCCTACGAGCAGTACTTC.

This chain links TRBV21-1 with TRBJ2-3; the D call TRBD1 from the table was never checked on the DNA. TRBV21-1 constitutes a pseudogene. CDR3 length: 16 residues. CDR3: CAGSTGKPRGPDTQYF. CDR3 bases: TGTGCCGGCAGTACAGGCAAACCCCGTGGCCCAGATACGCAGTATTTT.

This rearrangement joins TRBV10-3 to TRBJ2-1; 10 nucleotides agree with TRBD1. In germline, CDR1 is ENHRY, CDR2 SYGVKD. The CDR3 is 16 residues long. V shed 2 bases and J 8 bases; nucleotides not matched to a gene: 9. DNA for the CDR3: TGTGCCATCAGTGAGCCGACAGGGGGCGCGGGGTATGAGCAGTTCTTC. This translates into CAISEPTGGAGYEQFF.